This T cell receptor (beta chain) derives from a study of CD8 T cells in ankylosing spondylitis. Study results and caveats: About 8 highly homologous variants formed a TCR beta motif that appeared characteristic of ankylosing spondylitis blood.

Of note for this clonotype: Its antigen is as yet unknown.

It was by quantitative 5'-RACE with molecular barcodes that TCR beta libraries were made. TCRdb called the 5' RACE reads again in MiXCR, with one record for every CDR3 protein. The sample contains around 480,000 distinct CDR3 sequences, 17% of which appear only once. V gave up 0 bases and J gave up 6 bases; unmatched junction bases: 11. Germline V gene sequence: CDR1 SGHAT, CDR2 FQNNGV. The CDR3 loop spans 16 amino acids. The V and J genes are TRBV11-2 and TRBJ2-7; TRBD2 matches 7 bases. Source material: blood, either unsorted or a sorted T cell fraction (not recorded which). The source is a male donor with ankylosing spondylitis. CDR3 loop: CASSLDLGGISFEQYF. The CDR3 DNA reads TGTGCCAGCAGCTTAGATCTGGGAGGGATCTCTTTCGAGCAGTACTTC.